This TCR beta chain was sequenced for a study of T cell responses to AZD1222 COVID-19 vaccine. Study-wide context: Second-dose recipients at about 4 or about 12 weeks were treated as one pooled group. The study's findings and limits: Once two AZD1222 doses were given, Spike-specific TCR breadth and depth went up.

Looked up from germline, CDR1 is SEHNR and CDR2 is FQNEAQ (reference sequence). With 5 bases clipped from V and 6 bases from J, the junction kept 5 bases outside the gene matches. The CDR3 loop spans 13 amino acids. Comment on this clone: Its antigen is as yet unknown.

Clones were sequenced by immunoSEQ multiplex PCR, and TCRdb holds only the in-frame ones, with some missing. The sample carries about 170,000 clones, 85% to 95% recorded once. The sequence came from an adult in good health. The sample consisted of peripheral blood, taken on day 0 of AZD1222 vaccination. The genes are TRBV7-9 and TRBJ1-2; 8 nucleotides align to TRBD1. The CDR3 reads CASSPRTGNGYTF. The CDR3 DNA is TGTGCCAGCAGCCCGCGGACAGGGAATGGCTACACCTTC.